One sample yielded the 22 T cell receptor beta chains listed below, sequenced in a study of regulatory T cells in long-lasting Graves disease. To make TCR beta libraries, researchers used iRepertoire HTBI primers and Arm-PCR of CDR3 regions. A single record per CDR3 protein comes from TCRdb applying MiXCR to the multiplex PCR reads. Of approximately 690,000 distinct CDR3 sequences listed, around 30% are singletons. Time point described: persistent/refractory GD, antithyroid drugs over 5 years with positive TRAb. PBMCs were the source of the RNA used for TCR sequencing. The sequences come from peripheral blood mononuclear cells (PBMCs), collected when the disease was refractory, from a patient treated with antithyroid drugs. The receptors were gathered from a female donor with Graves disease.

This clonotype was detected ten times or more. The chain uses TRBV10-2 and TRBJ2-7, with D perhaps assigned TRBD1 or TRBD2 (5 bases each). Germline values: CDR1 WSHSY, CDR2 SAAADI. The CDR3 contains 14 residues. V lost 6 bases, J lost 6 bases, and 18 bases lay in between. CDR3 protein: CASRSGTLGSEQYF. The DNA for the CDR3 is TGCGCCAGCAGGTCCGGGACCTTGGGCTCCGAGCAGTACTTC.

This clonotype has a handful of counts. The chain carries TRBV19 and TRBJ1-4; D may be TRBD1 (5 bases). This CDR3 region has 17 residues. Germline CDR1 LNHDA, CDR2 SQIVND (reference sequence). Deletions cut 3 bases from V and 10 bases from J, with 24 bases between. CDR3 nucleotide sequence: TGTGCCAGTAGTATTCCGCGTACAGGTGTCCATGGTGGAAAACTGTTTTTT. Its protein product is CASSIPRTGVHGGKLFF.

This clonotype was counted between two and nine times. The rearrangement links TRBV5-5 to TRBJ2-7; D is unresolved. This CDR3 has 13 amino acids. Trimming removed 5 bases from V and 1 base from J, with 10 bases in between. Per germline, CDR1 SGHKS and CDR2 YYEKEE (reference sequence). CDR3 amino acids: CASRPCRSYEQYF. The CDR3 nucleotides read TGTGCCAGCAGGCCATGTAGGTCCTACGAGCAGTACTTC. Drawing the rest from reference TRBV5-5 and TRBJ2-7, the complete variable domain is DAGVTQSPTHLIKTRGQQVTLRCSPISGHKSVSWYQQVLGQGPQFIFQYYEKEERGRGNFPDRFSARQFPNYSSELNVNALLLGDSALYLCASRPCRSYEQYFGPGTRLTVT.

This chain links TRBV6-1 with TRBJ2-5, with TRBD1 matching over 9 bases. Trimming at V came to 5 bases and at J to 3 bases, leaving 7 bases not matched to a gene. This CDR3 has 15 amino acids. CDR1 MNHNS and CDR2 SASEGT come from the germline V gene. The CDR3 DNA follows: TGTGCCAGCAGTACAGGGGGCCTGGTAAAAGAGACCCAGTACTTC. It specifies CASSTGGLVKETQYF.

V gene TRBV6-2 or TRBV6-3 combines with J gene TRBJ1-2, with D hard to call. With 0 bases removed from V and 1 base from J, the gap between germline ends came to 15 bases. The CDR3 is 17 amino acids. CDR1 is MNHEY, CDR2 SVGEGT, per germline. CDR3: CASSYSTIGSFNYGYTF. The DNA for the CDR3 is TGTGCCAGCAGTTACTCCACCATAGGGAGTTTTAACTATGGCTACACCTTC.

This clonotype showed up many times. In DNA, the CDR3 is TGTGCCAGCAGTGAAGTAGGGACAGGGGGTGGCTACACCTTC. Amino acid sequence: CASSEVGTGGGYTF. V gene TRBV6-1 combines with J gene TRBJ1-2, with TRBD1 matching 11 bases. The CDR3 covers 14 residues. Germline V gives CDR1 MNHNS, CDR2 SASEGT. V trimming: 1 base; J trimming: 7 bases; junction bases outside the gene matches: 2.

This clonotype appeared many times. The chain employs TRBV28 and TRBJ1-5; D may be TRBD1 (5 bases). In germline, CDR1 is MDHEN, CDR2 SYDVKM. The CDR3 extends over 17 amino acids. V lost 5 bases, J lost 2 bases, and 19 bases lay in between. The CDR3 nucleotides are TGTGCCAGCAGTGGAACCCGCGCAGGGAGGGGCAATCAGCCCCAGCATTTT. Translation: CASSGTRAGRGNQPQHF.

The chain is built from TRBV12-3 or TRBV12-4 and TRBJ1-1; D gene unclear. The CDR3 spans 12 residues. The V end was cut by 1 base, the J end by 11 bases, with 11 bases between. The chain's CDR3 is CASSLGVRLAFF. The CDR3, as DNA: TGTGCCAGCAGTTTAGGGGTCAGGTTGGCTTTCTTT.

This clonotype was recorded a few times. This chain connects TRBV28 to TRBJ2-6, with D possibly being TRBD1 or TRBD2 (5 bases each). Germline lookup yields CDR1 MDHEN and CDR2 SYDVKM. This CDR3 is built from 15 residues. The V end was cut by 7 bases, the J end by 2 bases, with 12 bases between. CDR3 coding DNA: TGTGCCAGCACAAAAACGGGGCCTGGGGCCAACGTCCTGACTTTC. Its protein product is CASTKTGPGANVLTF.

The chain links TRBV7-2 to TRBJ2-7; TRBD1 agrees at 10 bases. Germline V gene sequence: CDR1 SGHTA, CDR2 FQGNSA. This CDR3 is built from 16 residues. J gave up 2 bases and V 1 base, and 5 bases lay outside the gene matches. CDR3 in amino acids: CASSLVRGQGTYEQYF. The DNA of the CDR3 is TGTGCCAGCAGCTTAGTTAGGGGACAGGGGACCTACGAGCAGTACTTC.

This clonotype was seen a single time. This rearrangement joins TRBV12-3 or TRBV12-4 to TRBJ2-1; no reliable D call. CDR3 length: 13 residues. Trimming shortened V by 5 bases and J by 4 bases, and 9 bases separated the two germline ends. The CDR3 protein is CASSAAQYNEQFF. The CDR3 DNA sequence: TGTGCCAGCAGTGCCGCACAGTACAATGAGCAGTTCTTC.

This clonotype showed up many times. The chain uses TRBV10-3 and TRBJ2-5, with D possibly being TRBD1 or TRBD2 (7 bases each). This CDR3 region has 13 residues. V lost 2 bases, J lost 7 bases, and 11 bases lay in between. CDR1 is ENHRY and CDR2 is SYGVKD in the germline V gene. CDR3 DNA sequence: TGTGCCATCAGTGAGACAGGGGAGGGGACCCAGTACTTC. Protein product: CAISETGEGTQYF.

The CDR3 DNA is TGTGCCAGCAGTACCGGACAGGGGCGGAACACTGAAGCTTTCTTT. Amino acids: CASSTGQGRNTEAFF. This chain uses TRBV28 with TRBJ1-1, with 9 bases identical to TRBD1. Germline V gene data show CDR1 as MDHEN and CDR2 as SYDVKM. V shed 5 bases, J shed 1 base, and the junction held 5 bases outside the gene matches. CDR3 length equals 15 residues.

This clonotype has just a few counts. The chain couples TRBV6-1 to TRBJ1-1; TRBD1 agrees at 9 bases. CDR3 length equals 14 residues. The V and J ends lost 7 bases and 4 bases, in that order; junction bases with no gene match: 7. Per the germline V gene, CDR1 is MNHNS and CDR2 is SASEGT. Written as DNA, the CDR3 is TGTGCCAGCACCCGGACAGGGGAAGGCACTGAAGCTTTCTTT. It encodes CASTRTGEGTEAFF.

This clonotype was seen a few times. The chain uses TRBV6-2 or TRBV6-3 and TRBJ2-7, with D perhaps TRBD1 (6 bases). There are 14 residues in the CDR3. V lost 2 bases, J lost 0 bases, and 8 bases lay in between. Looked up from germline, CDR1 is MNHEY and CDR2 is SVGEGT. CDR3 sequence: CASSYGQNSYEQYF. CDR3 coding DNA: TGTGCCAGCAGTTACGGACAGAACTCCTACGAGCAGTACTTC.

This clonotype was picked up a small number of times. The V gene is TRBV27, the J gene TRBJ1-1, with a possible D match to TRBD1 (5 bases). The CDR3 consists of 12 residues. Trimming took 4 bases from V and 8 from J, leaving 11 bases between them. The germline CDR1 and CDR2 sequences are MNHEY and SMNVEV (reference sequence). The CDR3 spells CASSSVRGEAFF. CDR3 DNA sequence: TGTGCCAGCAGTTCCGTTCGGGGGGAAGCTTTCTTT.

This chain links TRBV3-1 with TRBJ2-7, with a possible D match to TRBD2 (5 bases). V lost 1 base and J 2 bases, leaving 12 bases between the germline ends. Germline CDR1 LGHDT, CDR2 YNNKEL (reference sequence). The CDR3 spans 15 residues. CDR3 bases: TGTGCCAGCAGCCAAGGGATAGCGAGTACCTACGAGCAGTACTTC. It translates to CASSQGIASTYEQYF.

The rearrangement uses TRBV29-1 and TRBJ2-4; D is possibly TRBD2 (5 bases). V gave up 4 bases and J gave up 7 bases, with 14 bases separating them. Germline-derived CDR1 and CDR2 are SQVTM and ANQGSEA. This CDR3 contains 13 residues. The chain's CDR3 is CSVGGREGNIQYF. CDR3 nucleotide sequence: TGCAGCGTTGGAGGGAGAGAAGGGAACATTCAGTACTTC.

The chain combines TRBV3-1 with TRBJ2-3; the match to TRBD2 covers 10 bases. V shed 4 bases and J 0 bases; nucleotides not matched to a gene: 7. Germline assignment: CDR1 LGHDT and CDR2 YNNKEL (reference sequence). The CDR3 is 17 residues long. CDR3 nucleotides: TGTGCCAGCAGCCGACGGACTAGCGGACTTAGCACAGATACGCAGTATTTT. This translates into CASSRRTSGLSTDTQYF.

J is TRBJ2-3 and V is TRBV5-1, with 8 bases matching TRBD2. Germline CDR1 is SGHRS and CDR2 is YFSETQ. Unmatched junction bases numbered 8, after V lost 1 base and J lost 1 base. The CDR3 contains 17 residues. The CDR3 DNA follows: TGCGCCAGCAGCTTGCCCGAGCGGGAGAGGGGCACAGATACGCAGTATTTT. It translates to CASSLPERERGTDTQYF. The full variable domain, its missing parts supplied by reference TRBV5-1 and TRBJ2-3, is KAGVTQTPRYLIKTRGQQVTLSCSPISGHRSVSWYQQTPGQGLQFLFEYFSETQRNKGNFPGRFSGRQFSNSRSEMNVSTLELGDSALYLCASSLPERERGTDTQYFGPGTRLTVL.

The V gene is TRBV6-5, the J gene TRBJ2-7; TRBD1 aligns across 7 bases. The CDR3 extends over 16 amino acids. The ends lost 2 bases at V and 6 bases at J; junction bases unmatched: 13. Germline V gene lookup returns CDR1 MNHEY and CDR2 SVGAGI. The chain's CDR3 is CASSYRREGAGSEQYF. CDR3 DNA: TGTGCCAGCAGTTACAGGCGAGAGGGGGCCGGATCCGAGCAGTACTTC.

This chain connects TRBV2 to TRBJ1-5, with 9 bases that match TRBD1. J was trimmed by 3 bases and V by 1 base; bases with no gene match: 4. The CDR3 covers 16 residues. The germline gives CDR1 SNHLY, CDR2 FYNNEI. CDR3: CASSEGTGVPNQPQHF. As DNA, the CDR3 is TGTGCCAGCAGTGAAGGGACAGGGGTTCCCAATCAGCCCCAGCATTTT.